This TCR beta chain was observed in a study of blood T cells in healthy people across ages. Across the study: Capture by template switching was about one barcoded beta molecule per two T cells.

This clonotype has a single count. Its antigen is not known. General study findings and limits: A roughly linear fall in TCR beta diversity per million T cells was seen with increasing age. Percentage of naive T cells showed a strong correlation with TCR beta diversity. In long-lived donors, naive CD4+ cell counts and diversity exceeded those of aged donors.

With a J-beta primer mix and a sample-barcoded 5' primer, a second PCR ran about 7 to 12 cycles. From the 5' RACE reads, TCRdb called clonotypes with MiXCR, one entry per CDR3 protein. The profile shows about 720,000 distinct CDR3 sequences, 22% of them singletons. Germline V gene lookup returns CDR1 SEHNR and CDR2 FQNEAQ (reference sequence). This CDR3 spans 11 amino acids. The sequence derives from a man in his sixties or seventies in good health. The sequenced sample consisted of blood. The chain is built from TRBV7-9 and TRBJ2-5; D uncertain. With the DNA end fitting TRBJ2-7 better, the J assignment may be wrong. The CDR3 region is CASNFSYEQYF. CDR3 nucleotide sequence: TGTGCCAGCAACTTCTCCTACGAGCAGTACTTC.